The 5 T cell receptor beta chains listed next were all sequenced from one sample in a study of blood T cell repertoires in COVID-19. The method was immunoSEQ multiplex PCR; TCRdb's version includes in-frame clones alone and lacks a portion of them. The sample holds around 170,000 clones, roughly 82% seen once. Sample: PBMCs or T cells enriched from blood (not recorded which). The receptors were sampled from a woman in her twenties or thirties who had recovered from COVID-19.

The genes are TRBV6-6 and TRBJ2-1; TRBD2 might be the D (6 bases). V dropped 5 bases and J dropped 3 bases, with 20 bases sitting between them. The CDR3 totals 17 residues. Per germline, CDR1 MNHNY and CDR2 SVGAGI (reference sequence). CDR3 DNA: TGTGCCAGCAGTCCTACCGGACGGAGCGGGTTCTACAATGAGCAGTTCTTC. Its translation is CASSPTGRSGFYNEQFF.

The chain joins TRBV5-1 to TRBJ1-2; 7 nucleotides line up with TRBD1. In germline, CDR1 is SGHRS, CDR2 YFSETQ. The CDR3 contains 14 residues. With 0 bases clipped from V and 5 bases from J, the junction kept 4 bases outside the gene matches. The CDR3 DNA is TGCGCCAGCAGCTTGGACAGGGGACCTTATGGCTACACCTTC. Its protein is CASSLDRGPYGYTF.

Comment on this clone: Other nucleotide sequences in the sample specify the same CDR3. The chain couples TRBV27 to TRBJ2-1, with 7 bases matching TRBD2. V gave up 5 bases and J gave up 0 bases; unmatched junction bases: 4. CDR1 MNHEY and CDR2 SMNVEV come from the germline V gene (reference sequence). The CDR3 has 15 residues. DNA of the CDR3: TGTGCCAGCAGTCTGGGGGGGAGCTCCTACAATGAGCAGTTCTTC. Protein product: CASSLGGSSYNEQFF.

The chain carries TRBV30 and TRBJ1-1; 8 bases are shared with TRBD1. Germline V lookup: CDR1 GTSNPN, CDR2 SVGIG (reference sequence). Germline trimming cut 2 bases from V and 7 bases from J; bases unmatched to any gene: 12. The CDR3 is made up of 15 amino acids. The CDR3 reads CAWSTNTGGGGEAFF. The CDR3 DNA reads TGTGCCTGGAGTACCAATACAGGGGGGGGTGGTGAAGCTTTCTTT.

V usage is TRBV10-3 and J usage is TRBJ1-2; tentatively, D is TRBD1 (5 bases). CDR1 ENHRY and CDR2 SYGVKD come from the germline V gene. The V end lost 7 bases, the J end lost 4 bases, and 16 bases lay between the germline ends. The CDR3 is 14 residues long. The chain's CDR3 is CAITPSGDPYGYTF. The CDR3 DNA reads TGTGCCATCACCCCCTCGGGGGACCCCTATGGCTACACCTTC.